A selection of T cell receptor beta chains follows, all from one sample in a study of cytomegalovirus exposure and HLA in healthy donors. Sequenced by immunoSEQ multiplex PCR; TCRdb stores in-frame clones only, minus some. The sample lists 100,000 to 150,000 clones, roughly 80% occurring once. The sample consisted of PBMCs. These receptors all come from a young man in good health and CMV-seropositive. Each CDR3 is given with its conserved first and last residue. Each record gives: J gene, clone size, D gene, V gene, CDR3 protein, CDR3 DNA. The D gene is left open where the match is weak. Only some rows state a clone size, as once, few, many or a class for expanded clones.

>TRBJ2-3|-|TRBD1|TRBV15
CATSRLTGVTDTQYF
TGTGCCACCAGCAGATTGACAGGGGTCACAGATACGCAGTATTTT
>TRBJ1-2|-|-|TRBV9
CASSVGVQNSGYTF
TGTGCCAGCAGCGTCGGGGTGCAGAACTCTGGCTACACCTTC
>TRBJ2-3|-|-|TRBV7-2
CASSFMRSGTDTQYF
TGTGCCAGCAGCTTCATGCGGAGCGGCACAGATACGCAGTATTTT
>TRBJ2-7|once|-|TRBV5-5
CASSPVGGPTYEQYF
TGTGCCAGCAGTCCAGTAGGCGGGCCTACCTACGAGCAGTACTTC
>TRBJ2-5|few|TRBD2|TRBV2
CASSGGTSRETQYF
TGTGCCAGCAGTGGAGGGACTAGTAGAGAGACCCAGTACTTC
>TRBJ1-4|-|TRBD1|TRBV7-2
CASSLDGTGSVREKLFF
TGTGCCAGCAGCTTAGATGGGACAGGGTCGGTTCGGGAAAAACTGTTTTTT
>TRBJ2-3|-|-|TRBV19
CASSIGTQGLGDTQYF
TGTGCCAGTAGTATAGGAACCCAGGGTTTAGGGGATACGCAGTATTTT
>TRBJ1-5|-|TRBD1|TRBV19
CASSRDRENNQPQHF
TGTGCCAGTAGTAGGGACAGGGAAAACAATCAGCCCCAGCATTTT
>TRBJ1-2|-|-|TRBV2
CASSGGGANYGYTF
TGTGCCAGCAGTGGAGGGGGAGCTAACTATGGCTACACCTTC
>TRBJ2-1|-|TRBD2|TRBV7-2
CASSFSGAYNEQFF
TGTGCCAGCAGCTTTAGCGGGGCGTACAATGAGCAGTTCTTC
>TRBJ1-6|-|TRBD1|TRBV19
CASSTQGDGPNSPLHF
TGTGCCAGTAGTACTCAGGGGGACGGCCCGAATTCACCCCTCCACTTT
>TRBJ1-5|once|-|TRBV6-5
CASSVNRDSNQPQHF
TGTGCCAGCAGTGTGAACAGGGATAGCAATCAGCCCCAGCATTTT
>TRBJ1-2|-|-|TRBV18
CASSPSLQGLYGYTF
TGTGCCAGCTCACCTTCCCTCCAGGGGCTGTATGGCTACACCTTC
>TRBJ2-3|-|-|TRBV11-3
CASSVDRRDTQYF
TGTGCCAGCAGCGTTGACAGGCGGGATACGCAGTATTTT
>TRBJ1-1|-|-|TRBV2
CASSSAGNTEAFF
TGTGCCAGCTCCTCCGCAGGGAACACTGAAGCTTTCTTT
>TRBJ2-3|-|-|TRBV29-1
CSVEGDIQGRDTQYF
TGCAGCGTTGAAGGGGACATTCAGGGTCGGGATACGCAGTATTTT
>TRBJ2-2|-|-|TRBV25-1
CASSLGGNTGELFF
TGTGCCAGCAGCCTCGGGGGGAACACCGGGGAGCTGTTTTTT
>TRBJ2-1|once|-|TRBV7-2
CASSSRPGSSYNEQFF
TGTGCCAGCAGCTCACGGCCGGGTTCCAGTTACAATGAGCAGTTCTTC
>TRBJ2-5|-|TRBD2|TRBV4-2
CASSQGAGGQETQYF
TGTGCCAGCAGCCAAGGAGCGGGGGGGCAAGAGACCCAGTACTTC
>TRBJ1-6|-|-|TRBV27
CASRVTDTRNSPLHF
TGTGCCAGCAGGGTAACCGATACAAGAAATTCACCCCTCCACTTT
>TRBJ1-1|-|-|TRBV11-3
CASSPGSSNTEAFF
TGTGCCAGCAGCCCTGGCAGTTCGAACACTGAAGCTTTCTTT
>TRBJ2-4|-|-|TRBV18
CASSPLTGNRAKNIQYF
TGTGCCAGCTCACCACTGACGGGAAATAGAGCCAAAAACATTCAGTACTTC
>TRBJ1-3|-|-|TRBV19
CASSIRGQLEPRF
TGTGCCAGTAGTATTCGAGGACAGCTCGAGCCACGCTTT
>TRBJ2-2|few|-|TRBV6-1
CASRPRTDFGELFF
TGTGCCAGCAGACCCCGGACAGATTTCGGGGAGCTGTTTTTT
>TRBJ1-3|-|-|TRBV9
CASSGRENTIYF
TGTGCCAGCAGCGGCCGGGAAAACACCATATATTTT
>TRBJ2-7|-|-|TRBV7-6
CASSLEGGGIYEQYF
TGTGCCAGCAGCTTAGAAGGAGGGGGCATTTACGAGCAGTACTTC
>TRBJ1-4|-|-|TRBV11-2
CASSLNRDTEEKLFF
TGTGCCAGCAGCTTGAACCGGGACACGGAAGAAAAACTGTTTTTT
>TRBJ1-1|once|-|TRBV7-9
CASSERTEGNTEAFF
TGTGCCAGCAGCGAGAGAACAGAGGGGAACACTGAAGCTTTCTTT
>TRBJ2-7|once|-|TRBV6-1
CASSEAETPYEQYF
TGTGCCAGCAGTGAAGCTGAGACTCCTTACGAGCAGTACTTC
>TRBJ2-5|-|-|TRBV6-5
CASSYSLSDSQETQYF
TGTGCCAGCAGTTACTCGTTATCTGACAGCCAAGAGACCCAGTACTTC
>TRBJ2-3|-|-|TRBV4-3
CASSRTFSTDTQYF
TGCGCCAGCAGCCGGACTTTTAGCACAGATACGCAGTATTTT
>TRBJ1-4|-|-|TRBV9
CASSAGVATNEKLFF
TGTGCCAGCAGCGCAGGGGTCGCAACTAATGAAAAACTGTTTTTT
>TRBJ2-7|once|-|TRBV7-9
CSSSASGSYEQYF
TGTTCCAGCAGCGCGAGCGGATCCTACGAGCAGTACTTC
>TRBJ1-1|-|-|TRBV6-6
CASSFTNTEAFF
TGTGCCAGCAGTTTTACTAACACTGAAGCTTTCTTT
>TRBJ1-5|-|-|TRBV11-2
CASSLGRSQPQHF
TGTGCCAGCAGCTTAGGGAGGAGTCAGCCCCAGCATTTT
>TRBJ1-2|-|-|TRBV7-2
CASSLTGVGYTF
TGTGCCAGCAGCTTAACGGGGGTGGGCTACACCTTC
>TRBJ1-1|-|-|TRBV27
CASRKGGNTEAFF
TGTGCCAGCAGGAAGGGAGGCAACACTGAAGCTTTCTTT
>TRBJ1-2|-|-|TRBV4-2
CASSQVGQGYGYTF
TGTGCCAGCAGCCAAGTTGGCCAGGGCTATGGCTACACCTTC
>TRBJ2-2|-|-|TRBV4-1
CASSQEGQRTGELFF
TGCGCCAGCAGCCAAGAAGGACAGAGGACCGGGGAGCTGTTTTTT
>TRBJ2-7|-|-|TRBV19
CASSARGSPYEQYF
TGTGCCAGTAGTGCCCGGGGAAGCCCCTACGAGCAGTACTTC
>TRBJ1-4|-|TRBD1|TRBV19
CASRNLGTGGAGKEKLFF
TGTGCCAGTAGGAACCTCGGGACAGGGGGCGCGGGAAAAGAAAAACTGTTTTTT
>TRBJ2-7|few|-|TRBV6-6
CASSPPTENYEQYF
TGTGCCAGCAGCCCCCCGACAGAAAACTACGAGCAGTACTTC
>TRBJ1-1|-|-|TRBV19
CASTAGWVTEAFF
TGTGCCAGTACCGCAGGGTGGGTCACTGAAGCTTTCTTT
>TRBJ1-2|-|TRBD1|TRBV6-5
CASGRTGEGDYGYTF
TGTGCCAGCGGAAGGACAGGGGAGGGCGACTATGGCTACACCTTC
>TRBJ2-3|-|TRBD2|TRBV5-8
CASSWGGRSTDTQYF
TGTGCCAGCAGCTGGGGCGGGAGAAGCACAGATACGCAGTATTTT
>TRBJ2-2|-|-|TRBV9
CASTRGWGTGELFF
TGTGCCAGCACCCGGGGGTGGGGTACCGGGGAGCTGTTTTTT
>TRBJ2-1|-|-|TRBV7-9
CASSPIGSVDEQFF
TGTGCCAGCAGTCCTATAGGTAGCGTGGATGAGCAGTTCTTC
>TRBJ2-7|-|-|TRBV5-4
CASSFRDSASYEQYF
TGTGCCAGCAGCTTCCGGGACTCAGCCTCCTACGAGCAGTACTTC